A selection of T cell receptor beta chains follows, all from one sample in a study of blood T cell repertoires in COVID-19. Clones were sequenced by immunoSEQ multiplex PCR, and TCRdb holds only the in-frame ones, with some missing. In the table there are some 320,000 clones, approximately 89% of which are singletons. Sequencing used PBMCs or T cells enriched from blood (not recorded which). These TCRs come from a woman between 25 and 40 years old who had recovered from COVID-19. Both conserved end residues are trimmed from each CDR3. The D gene is left open where the match is weak. Part of the rows lack a size; the others show once, few, many or a class for expanded clones.

v_call clone_size d_call cdr3_aa
TRBV28 NA TRBD1 ASSWDREAEAF
TRBV6-5 once NA ASSSLGTHTGELF
TRBV4-3 NA TRBD2 ASSQDAGLAGESTDTQY
TRBV7-9 once NA ASSHEVGGKAF
TRBV10-3 NA TRBD2 AMDSGATSGGSRLNTQY
TRBV7-9 NA NA ASSLARQGNTEAF
TRBV5-5 NA TRBD1 ASSSLPGRGISNEKLF
TRBV6-5 NA NA ASSRTVSYEQY
TRBV4-3 NA NA ASSQDRVVGSFYGYT
TRBV7-8 NA NA ASSLAGTMATGNTIY
TRBV5-1 NA TRBD1 ASSLGQGYEKLF
TRBV28 NA NA ASSLNGGTDTQY
TRBV6-1 NA NA ASSPFEQSYEQY
TRBV28 NA NA ASSLPPRTSQGYT
TRBV4-2 NA TRBD2 ASSQESSGRSTDTQY
TRBV29-1 NA TRBD1 SVAAGGGTEAF
TRBV30 NA TRBD1 AWSGTGRETQY
TRBV7-9 NA NA ASSLGAGPNSPLH
TRBV6-5 NA TRBD1 ASSRDRGGRETQY
TRBV5-1 NA NA ASSPGGAQGNSPLH
TRBV5-1 NA NA ASSLMIGSDRTGDNEQF
TRBV29-1 NA NA SVEYPPGNTEAF
TRBV30 NA NA AWSVHEAGYT
TRBV29-1 NA NA SAPTDRNTGELF
TRBV5-1 NA NA ASSLQKGVGHGYT
TRBV3-1/TRBV3-2 NA NA ASSQGSHTEAF
TRBV12-3/TRBV12-4 NA NA ASSLTGAEGT
TRBV18 NA TRBD1 ASSAGQYNQPQH
TRBV27 once NA ASSSTGTGELF
TRBV28 NA TRBD2 ASSQSGLAGITDTQY
TRBV4-1 NA NA ATRGMNTEAF
TRBV10-1 NA TRBD2 ASRASGGYDTQY
TRBV10-3 NA TRBD1 AISESRGQGVYEQY
TRBV4-1 NA NA ASSQEEGDGYT
TRBV25-1 NA NA ASSEYFPGPADTGELF
TRBV2 NA NA ASRVTGANVLT
TRBV11-3 NA NA ASSLRGGEKLF
TRBV5-1 NA TRBD1 ASSLGGQGPHEQY
TRBV24-1 NA TRBD2 ATSDGTSGVKETQY
TRBV5-4 NA TRBD1 ASSWTGQGGSPLH
TRBV6-5 NA NA ASWQGTGANVLT
TRBV4-3 NA TRBD1 ASSQDPAGGASDTQY
TRBV11-2 NA TRBD1 ASSSNGQGVFDEQF
TRBV29-1 NA TRBD1 SVEDITGGEQY
TRBV5-1 NA NA ASTLDTPDYGYT
TRBV6-1 NA TRBD1 ASSDLLVGQGKNTGELF
TRBV2 NA TRBD2 ASSEALRLAGEGYEQY
TRBV12-3/TRBV12-4 NA NA ASSLEVGTEAF
TRBV11-3 NA NA ASSLRGETQY
TRBV6-5 NA NA ASTPMRGETEAF
TRBV5-1 NA TRBD1 ASSQSQGAGSPLH
TRBV7-7 once TRBD1 ASARGTGGFNEQF
TRBV29-1 NA NA SVDQGDTQY
TRBV18 NA TRBD1 ASSPTGDGNTIY
TRBV19 once TRBD1 ASSILGTGQETQY